One sample yielded the 16 T cell receptor beta chains listed below, sequenced in a study of T-cell memory formation after mild COVID-19 (dated by TCRdb to the early 2020s). The library came from 5' RACE. The sequencer listed for this sample is Illumina NovaSeq 6000. Starting from the raw public reads, TCRdb applied fastp trimming at Q25, assembled clones with MiXCR and retained in-frame beta chains. Identical CDR3 protein sequences are pooled into one entry, listed with their most common genes and DNA. For this sample the table gives hundreds of thousands of distinct CDR3 sequences, of which approximately 27% were detected only once. Approximately 15% of the sample belongs to the ten largest clones. Source material: PBMCs or a T cell subset sorted from them (not recorded which). These receptors originate from an adult woman who had mild COVID-19 (a few samples of this study predate the infection). The sample titles of this study are shuffled in the database, so cell type and time point are left out; the donor was told from shared clones.

The chain links TRBV7-8 to TRBJ2-5; the D gene is possibly TRBD1 (6 bases). The germline V gene has CDR1 SGHVS and CDR2 FQNEAQ. The CDR3 totals 13 residues. Deletions cut 4 bases from V and 4 bases from J, with 10 bases between. The CDR3 is CASSSWTAETQYF. The CDR3 DNA reads TGTGCCAGCAGCTCCTGGACAGCAGAGACCCAGTACTTC.

The chain has TRBV5-1 and TRBJ1-3; the D is unclear. Germline V CDR1 and CDR2: SGHRS, YFSETQ. This CDR3 region has 15 residues. Trimming took off 4 bases at V and 3 bases at J, with 14 bases between the two ends. In nucleotides, the CDR3 is TGCGCCAGCAGCCTTGTCACGGGGTATGGAAACACCATATATTTT. Encoded protein: CASSLVTGYGNTIYF.

This clonotype came up a few times. This chain links TRBV7-4 with TRBJ2-7, with D unclear. V lost 5 bases, J lost 0 bases, and 11 bases lay in between. Germline V gene sequence: CDR1 SGHVT, CDR2 SQSDAQ. This CDR3 region has 14 residues. CDR3 region: CASSPQCSSYEQYF. CDR3 bases: TGTGCCAGCAGCCCTCAATGTAGCTCCTACGAGCAGTACTTC. The whole variable domain, filled in from reference TRBV7-4 and TRBJ2-7, reads GAGVSQSPRYKVAKRGRDVALRCDSISGHVTLYWYRQTLGQGSEVLTYSQSDAQRDKSGRPSGRFSAERPERSVSTLKIQRTEQGDSAVYLCASSPQCSSYEQYFGPGTRLTVT.

This clonotype was seen more than once but under ten times. V is TRBV7-9 and J is TRBJ2-5; D unclear. The germline V gene encodes CDR1 SEHNR and CDR2 FQNEAQ (reference sequence). The CDR3 has 13 residues. Trimming pared 3 bases from V and 1 base from J, leaving 6 bases between. The CDR3 DNA sequence: TGTGCCAGCAGCTTCTGGAGCCAAGAGACCCAGTACTTC. It is translated as CASSFWSQETQYF.

V and J are TRBV12-3 or TRBV12-4 and TRBJ2-7; the match to TRBD1 covers 7 bases. V lost 7 bases to trimming and J lost 7 bases; unmatched junction nucleotides: 7. This CDR3 has 12 residues. CDR3 bases: TGTGCCAGCACAACAGGGGCGCGGGAGCAGTACTTC. As protein: CASTTGAREQYF.

This chain connects TRBV10-2 to TRBJ2-7; 8 nucleotides agree with TRBD2. The CDR3 has 15 amino acids. Germline loops: CDR1 WSHSY, CDR2 SAAADI. V trimming: 4 bases; J trimming: 2 bases; junction bases outside the gene matches: 7. The CDR3 protein is CASSVPGLGAYEQYF. DNA for the CDR3: TGCGCCAGCAGTGTTCCGGGACTAGGAGCCTACGAGCAGTACTTC.

This sequence joins TRBV7-8 and TRBJ2-1, with 8 bases that match TRBD1. J lost 10 bases, V lost 1 base, and 3 bases had no gene match. The CDR3 has 13 residues. CDR1 and CDR2 (germline): SGHVS, FQNEAQ. This chain's CDR3 is CASSLGRTGEQFF. CDR3 sequence (DNA): TGTGCCAGCAGCTTAGGAAGGACAGGGGAGCAGTTCTTC.

The J gene is TRBJ2-1, the V gene TRBV7-7; D might be TRBD2 (6 bases). CDR1 is SSHAT and CDR2 is FNYEAQ in the germline V gene (reference sequence). Trimming removed 2 bases from V and 9 bases from J, with 17 bases in between. This CDR3 is 15 amino acids long. The CDR3 here is CASSLTAGNSGEQFF. The CDR3, as DNA: TGTGCCAGCAGCTTAACTGCGGGGAATTCTGGTGAGCAGTTCTTC. Variable domain in full (rest from reference TRBV7-7 and TRBJ2-1): GAGVSQSPRYKVTKRGQDVTLRCDPISSHATLYWYQQALGQGPEFLTYFNYEAQPDKSGLPSDRFSAERPEGSISTLTIQRTEQRDSAMYRCASSLTAGNSGEQFFGPGTRLTVL.

This clonotype came up a few times. J is TRBJ2-7 and V is TRBV14; possibly TRBD1 for D (6 bases). Germline loops: CDR1 SGHDN, CDR2 FVKESK. This CDR3 region has 15 residues. The germline V and J ends were trimmed by 3 bases and 12 bases, with 24 bases remaining between them. The CDR3 reads CASSHQTGPHKLMYF. Here the CDR3 DNA reads TGTGCCAGCAGCCACCAAACAGGGCCGCATAAACTAATGTACTTC.

This clonotype was seen more than once but under ten times. Written as DNA, the CDR3 is TGTGCCAGCAGGCCGGGGACTAGCGGCTACAATGAGCAGTTCTTC. As protein: CASRPGTSGYNEQFF. The chain joins TRBV7-2 to TRBJ2-1; TRBD2 matches 11 bases. Per the germline V gene, CDR1 is SGHTA and CDR2 is FQGNSA. CDR3 size: 15 residues. Trimming removed 6 bases from V and 3 bases from J; junction bases left unmatched: 4.

This clonotype was recorded a few times. The chain couples TRBV5-1 to TRBJ1-1; D not certain. Germline assignment: CDR1 SGHRS and CDR2 YFSETQ. Deletions cut 0 bases from V and 5 bases from J, with 8 bases between. CDR3 length: 13 amino acids. In DNA, the CDR3 is TGCGCCAGCAGCTTGGAACGTGGGACTGAAGCTTTCTTT. Amino acid sequence: CASSLERGTEAFF. The whole variable domain, remainder taken from reference TRBV5-1 and TRBJ1-1, is KAGVTQTPRYLIKTRGQQVTLSCSPISGHRSVSWYQQTPGQGLQFLFEYFSETQRNKGNFPGRFSGRQFSNSRSEMNVSTLELGDSALYLCASSLERGTEAFFGQGTRLTVV.

The chain couples TRBV5-6 to TRBJ2-7, with D perhaps matching TRBD1 (5 bases). Germline assignment: CDR1 SGHDT and CDR2 YYEEEE. CDR3 length: 13 residues. Trimming shortened V by 4 bases and J by 7 bases, and 15 bases separated the two germline ends. In DNA, the CDR3 is TGTGCCAGCAGCGTTGATGCCCCAGGGGAGCAGTACTTC. This encodes CASSVDAPGEQYF.

This clonotype was detected only a few times. One end of the junction is discordant with germline, which a read error may explain. This chain joins TRBV7-7 and TRBJ2-3; the D call may be TRBD1 or TRBD2 (5 bases each). The CDR3 is 20 amino acids. The germline gives CDR1 SSHAT, CDR2 FNYEAQ (reference sequence). CDR3 coding DNA: TGTGCTAGCAGCCCACTTGAACTTGATTTCACGAGGGGATTCACAGATACGCAGTATTTT. This encodes CASSPLELDFTRGFTDTQYF.

The chain links TRBV6-2 or TRBV6-3 to TRBJ2-3, with D possibly TRBD2 on 5 matching bases. The CDR3 runs 17 residues. Trimming cost V 4 bases and J 4 bases, with 21 bases left between them. Germline V gene sequence: CDR1 MNHEY, CDR2 SVGEGT. In nucleotides, the CDR3 is TGTGCCAGCAGTTCCCTTCAATCGGGATTGATTGCAGATACGCAGTATTTT. Amino acids: CASSSLQSGLIADTQYF.

The chain links TRBV4-2 to TRBJ2-1; 8 nucleotides match TRBD2. This CDR3 spans 16 amino acids. CDR1 is LGHNA and CDR2 is YNFKEQ in the germline V gene. Unmatched junction bases numbered 12, after V lost 3 bases and J lost 8 bases. CDR3 sequence: CASSQVAGRSLDEQFF. CDR3 in DNA: TGTGCCAGCAGCCAGGTAGCGGGGAGGTCCTTGGATGAGCAGTTCTTC.

V is TRBV18 and J is TRBJ1-5, with TRBD1 matching over 7 bases. CDR3 length: 14 amino acids. With 6 bases clipped from V and 2 bases from J, the junction kept 4 bases outside the gene matches. In germline, CDR1 is KGHSH, CDR2 LQKENI. This CDR3 reads CASSQGQGNQPQHF. For the CDR3, the DNA is TGTGCCAGCTCCCAAGGACAGGGCAATCAGCCCCAGCATTTT.